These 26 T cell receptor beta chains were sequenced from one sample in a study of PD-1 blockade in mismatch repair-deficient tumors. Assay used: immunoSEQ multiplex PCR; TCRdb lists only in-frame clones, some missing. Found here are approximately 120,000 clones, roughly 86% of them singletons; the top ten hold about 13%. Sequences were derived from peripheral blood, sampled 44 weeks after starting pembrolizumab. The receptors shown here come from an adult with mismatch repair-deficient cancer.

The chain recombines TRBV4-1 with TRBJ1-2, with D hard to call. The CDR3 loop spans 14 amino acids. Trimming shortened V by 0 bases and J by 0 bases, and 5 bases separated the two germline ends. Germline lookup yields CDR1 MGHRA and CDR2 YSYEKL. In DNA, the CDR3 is TGCGCCAGCAGCCAAGATTGGACTAACTATGGCTACACCTTC. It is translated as CASSQDWTNYGYTF.

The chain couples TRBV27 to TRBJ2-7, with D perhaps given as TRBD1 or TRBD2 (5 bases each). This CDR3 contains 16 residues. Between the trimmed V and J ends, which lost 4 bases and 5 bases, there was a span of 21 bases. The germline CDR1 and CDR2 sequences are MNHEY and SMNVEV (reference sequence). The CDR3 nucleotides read TGTGCCAGCAGTTCCCTACGGCTGAGGGACGAGGACGAGCAGTACTTC. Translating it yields CASSSLRLRDEDEQYF.

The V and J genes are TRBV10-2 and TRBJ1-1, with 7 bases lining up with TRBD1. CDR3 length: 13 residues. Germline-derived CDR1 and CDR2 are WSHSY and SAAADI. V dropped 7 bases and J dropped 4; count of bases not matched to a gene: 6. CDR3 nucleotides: TGCGCCAGCAACCCAGGGGGTTTCACTGAAGCTTTCTTT. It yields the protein CASNPGGFTEAFF.

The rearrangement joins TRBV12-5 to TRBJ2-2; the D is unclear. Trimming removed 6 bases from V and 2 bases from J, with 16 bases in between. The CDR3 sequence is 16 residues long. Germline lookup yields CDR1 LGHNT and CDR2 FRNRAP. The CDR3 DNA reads TGTGCTAGTGGCTACCGATGGACGGGTAACACCGGGGAGCTGTTTTTT. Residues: CASGYRWTGNTGELFF.

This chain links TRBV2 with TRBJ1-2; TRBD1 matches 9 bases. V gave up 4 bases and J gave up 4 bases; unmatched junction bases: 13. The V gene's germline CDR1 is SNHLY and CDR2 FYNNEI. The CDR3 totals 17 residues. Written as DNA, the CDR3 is TGTGCCAGCAGTGGCTTGCGACAGGGGGGTCGGTTCTATGGCTACACCTTC. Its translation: CASSGLRQGGRFYGYTF. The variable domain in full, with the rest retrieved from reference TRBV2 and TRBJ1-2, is EPEVTQTPSHQVTQMGQEVILRCVPISNHLYFYWYRQILGQKVEFLVSFYNNEISEKSEIFDDQFSVERPDGSNFTLKIRSTKLEDSAMYFCASSGLRQGGRFYGYTFGSGTRLTVV.

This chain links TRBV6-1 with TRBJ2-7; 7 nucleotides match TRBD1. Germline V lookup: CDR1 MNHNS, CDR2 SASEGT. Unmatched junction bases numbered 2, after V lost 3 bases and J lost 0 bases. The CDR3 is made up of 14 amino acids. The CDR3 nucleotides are TGTGCCAGCAGTGAGAGGACAGGCTCCTACGAGCAGTACTTC. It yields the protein CASSERTGSYEQYF.

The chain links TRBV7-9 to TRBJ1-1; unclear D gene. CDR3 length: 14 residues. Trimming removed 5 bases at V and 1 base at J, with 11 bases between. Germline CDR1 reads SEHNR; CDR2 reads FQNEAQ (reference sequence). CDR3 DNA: TGTGCCAGCAGCCTAAAGACACGGAACACTGAAGCTTTCTTT. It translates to CASSLKTRNTEAFF. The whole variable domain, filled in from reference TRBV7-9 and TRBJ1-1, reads DTGVSQNPRHKITKRGQNVTFRCDPISEHNRLYWYRQTLGQGPEFLTYFQNEAQLEKSRLLSDRFSAERPKGSFSTLEIQRTEQGDSAMYLCASSLKTRNTEAFFGQGTRLTVV.

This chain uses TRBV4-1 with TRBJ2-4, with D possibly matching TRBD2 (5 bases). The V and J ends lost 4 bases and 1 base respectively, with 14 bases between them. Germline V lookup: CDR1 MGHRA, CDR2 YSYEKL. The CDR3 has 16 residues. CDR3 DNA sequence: TGCGCCAGCAGCCCGGACTCCCTAGGGGCCAAAAACATTCAGTACTTC. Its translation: CASSPDSLGAKNIQYF.

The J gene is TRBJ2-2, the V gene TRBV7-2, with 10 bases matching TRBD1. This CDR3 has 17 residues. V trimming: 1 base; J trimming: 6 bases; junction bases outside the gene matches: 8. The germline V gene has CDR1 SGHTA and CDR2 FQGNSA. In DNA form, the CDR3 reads TGTGCCAGCAGCTTAGAACCGTCGGACAGGGGGGCCGGGGAGCTGTTTTTT. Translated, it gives CASSLEPSDRGAGELFF.

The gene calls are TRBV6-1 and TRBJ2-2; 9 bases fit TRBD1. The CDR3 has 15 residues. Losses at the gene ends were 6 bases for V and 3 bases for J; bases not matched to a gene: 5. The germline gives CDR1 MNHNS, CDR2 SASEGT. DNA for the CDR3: TGTGCCAGCAGGGAGGACAGGGGCGACACCGGGGAGCTGTTTTTT. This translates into CASREDRGDTGELFF.

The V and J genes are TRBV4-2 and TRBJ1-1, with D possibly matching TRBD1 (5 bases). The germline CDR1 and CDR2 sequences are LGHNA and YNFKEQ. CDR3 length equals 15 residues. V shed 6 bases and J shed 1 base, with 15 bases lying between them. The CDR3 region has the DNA TGTGCCAGCAGTTATGGGGAGGGGAGGAACACTGAAGCTTTCTTT. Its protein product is CASSYGEGRNTEAFF.

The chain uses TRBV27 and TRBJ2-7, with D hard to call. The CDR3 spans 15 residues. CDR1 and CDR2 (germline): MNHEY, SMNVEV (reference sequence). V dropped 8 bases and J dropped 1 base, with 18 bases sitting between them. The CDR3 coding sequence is TGTGCCAGCTACCCTACCCAGAGTCCTTCCTACGAGCAGTACTTC. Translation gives CASYPTQSPSYEQYF.

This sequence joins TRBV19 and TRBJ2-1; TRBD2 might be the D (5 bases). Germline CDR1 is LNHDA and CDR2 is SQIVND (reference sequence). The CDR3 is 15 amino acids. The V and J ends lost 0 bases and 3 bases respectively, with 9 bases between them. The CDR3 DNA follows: TGTGCCAGTAGTATAGATGAGGGTGGCTACAATGAGCAGTTCTTC. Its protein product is CASSIDEGGYNEQFF.

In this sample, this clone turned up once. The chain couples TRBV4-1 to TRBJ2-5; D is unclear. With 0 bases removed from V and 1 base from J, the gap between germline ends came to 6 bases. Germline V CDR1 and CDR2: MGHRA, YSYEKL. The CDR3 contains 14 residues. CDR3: CASSQDSRQETQYF. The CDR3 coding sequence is TGCGCCAGCAGCCAAGACTCTCGCCAAGAGACCCAGTACTTC.

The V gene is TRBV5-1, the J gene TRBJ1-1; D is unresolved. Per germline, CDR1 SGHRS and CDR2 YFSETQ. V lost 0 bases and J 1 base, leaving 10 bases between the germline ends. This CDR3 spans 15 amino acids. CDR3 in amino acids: CASSLVAAKNTEAFF. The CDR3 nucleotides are TGCGCCAGCAGCTTGGTGGCAGCTAAGAACACTGAAGCTTTCTTT.

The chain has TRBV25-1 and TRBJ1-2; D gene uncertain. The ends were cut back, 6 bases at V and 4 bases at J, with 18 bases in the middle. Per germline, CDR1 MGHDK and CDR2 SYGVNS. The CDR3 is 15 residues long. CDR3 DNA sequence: TGTGCCAGCAGCTGGGCGGGTGCGGGTCCCTATGGCTACACCTTC. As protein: CASSWAGAGPYGYTF.

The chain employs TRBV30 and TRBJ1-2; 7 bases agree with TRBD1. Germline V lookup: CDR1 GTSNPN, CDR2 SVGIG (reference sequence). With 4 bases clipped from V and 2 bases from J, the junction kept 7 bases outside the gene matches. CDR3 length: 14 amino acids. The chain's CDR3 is CAWNLQGLNYGYTF. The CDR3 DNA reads TGTGCCTGGAATCTACAGGGGCTCAACTATGGCTACACCTTC.

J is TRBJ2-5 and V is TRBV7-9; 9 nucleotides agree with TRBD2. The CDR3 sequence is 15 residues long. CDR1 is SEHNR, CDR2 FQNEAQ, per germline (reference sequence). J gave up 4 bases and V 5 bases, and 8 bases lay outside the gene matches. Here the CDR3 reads CASSQGSGRGETQYF. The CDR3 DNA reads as TGTGCCAGCAGCCAAGGTAGCGGGAGAGGAGAGACCCAGTACTTC.

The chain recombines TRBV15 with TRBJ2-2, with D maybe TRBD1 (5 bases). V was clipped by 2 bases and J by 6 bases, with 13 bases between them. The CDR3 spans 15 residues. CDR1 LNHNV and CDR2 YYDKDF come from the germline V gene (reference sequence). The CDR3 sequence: CATSRRALGAGELFF. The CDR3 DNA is TGTGCCACCAGCAGACGGGCCTTAGGGGCCGGGGAGCTGTTTTTT.

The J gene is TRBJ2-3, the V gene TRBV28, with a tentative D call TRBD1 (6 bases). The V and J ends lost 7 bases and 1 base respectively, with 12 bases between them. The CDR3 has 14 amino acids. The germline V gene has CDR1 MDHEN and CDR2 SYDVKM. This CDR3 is CASTLPGGTDTQYF. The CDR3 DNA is TGTGCCAGCACCCTACCAGGGGGCACAGATACGCAGTATTTT.

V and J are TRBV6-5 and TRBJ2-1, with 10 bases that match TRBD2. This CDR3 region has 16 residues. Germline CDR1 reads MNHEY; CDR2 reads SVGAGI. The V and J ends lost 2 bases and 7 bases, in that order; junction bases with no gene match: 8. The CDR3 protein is CASSYTRLAGRNEQFF. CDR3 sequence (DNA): TGTGCCAGCAGTTACACCCGACTAGCGGGTAGGAATGAGCAGTTCTTC.

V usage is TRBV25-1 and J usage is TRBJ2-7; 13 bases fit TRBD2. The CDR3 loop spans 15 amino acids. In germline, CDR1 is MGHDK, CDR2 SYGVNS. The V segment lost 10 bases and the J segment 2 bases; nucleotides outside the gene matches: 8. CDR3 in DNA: TGTGCCACCAACGGGGGGACTAGCGGGACCTACGAGCAGTACTTC. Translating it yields CATNGGTSGTYEQYF.

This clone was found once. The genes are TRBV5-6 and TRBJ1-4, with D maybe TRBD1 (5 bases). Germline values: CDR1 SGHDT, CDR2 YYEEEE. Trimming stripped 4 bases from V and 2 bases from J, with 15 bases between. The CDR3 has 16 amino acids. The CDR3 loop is CASSETGRVTNEKLFF. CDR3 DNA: TGTGCCAGCAGCGAGACGGGACGGGTCACTAATGAAAAACTGTTTTTT. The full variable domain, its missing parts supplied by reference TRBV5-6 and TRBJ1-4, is DAGVTQSPTHLIKTRGQQVTLRCSPKSGHDTVSWYQQALGQGPQFIFQYYEEEERQRGNFPDRFSGHQFPNYSSELNVNALLLGDSALYLCASSETGRVTNEKLFFGSGTQLSVL.

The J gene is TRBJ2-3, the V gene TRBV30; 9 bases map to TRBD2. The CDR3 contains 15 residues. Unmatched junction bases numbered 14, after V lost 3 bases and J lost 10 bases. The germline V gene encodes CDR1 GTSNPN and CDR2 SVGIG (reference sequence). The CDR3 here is CAWRPSGMGSMAQYF. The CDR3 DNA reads TGTGCCTGGAGACCTAGCGGGATGGGATCTATGGCGCAGTATTTT.

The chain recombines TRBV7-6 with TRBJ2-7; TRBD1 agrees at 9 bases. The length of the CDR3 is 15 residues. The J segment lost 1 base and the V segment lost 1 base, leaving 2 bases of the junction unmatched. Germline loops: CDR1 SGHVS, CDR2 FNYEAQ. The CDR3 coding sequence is TGTGCCAGCAGCTTAGAGACAGGGGGGTCCTACGAGCAGTACTTC. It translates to CASSLETGGSYEQYF.

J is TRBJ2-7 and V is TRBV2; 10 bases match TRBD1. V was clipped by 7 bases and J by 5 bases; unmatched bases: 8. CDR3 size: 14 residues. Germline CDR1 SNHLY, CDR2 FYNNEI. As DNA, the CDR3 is TGTGCCAGCAAGCATGACAGGGGGCTGAACGAGCAGTACTTC. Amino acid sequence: CASKHDRGLNEQYF.